A few counts support the clone carrying this T cell receptor (beta chain). Trimming took 0 bases from V and 0 from J; bases not matched to a gene: 5. CDR3 size: 18 residues. Germline V gives CDR1 LNHNV, CDR2 YYDKDF (reference sequence). This specimen comes from a study of early T cells in non-severe SARS-CoV-2 infection. Whole-study context: Sequencing targeted bulk RNA from unsorted whole blood, leaving chains unpaired.

Attached unique molecular identifiers marked individual cDNA molecules. TCRdb analysed the 5' RACE reads with MiXCR anew, one entry per CDR3 protein. Among 66,000 or so distinct CDR3 sequences listed, 13% were seen once. The specimen was whole blood. The rearrangement uses TRBV15 and TRBJ2-3, with TRBD2 identical over 11 bases. The TCR was taken from an adult who was a healthcare worker with PCR-confirmed SARS-CoV-2 infection or an uninfected control (not recorded which). The CDR3 here is CATSRETSGILSTDTQYF. The CDR3 bases are TGTGCCACCAGCAGAGAGACTAGCGGGATCCTAAGCACAGATACGCAGTATTTT.